The 13 T cell receptor beta chains below come from one sample, sequenced in a study of Ad26.COV2.S vaccination and SARS-CoV-2 variants. As to treatment: approximately 18 received Ad26.COV2.S at low or high dose, single or two shots; 5 received placebo; per-sample allocation not given. Samples came from day 63 after the first vaccine or placebo injection. Profiling relied on immunoSEQ multiplex PCR, and the TCRdb table lists in-frame clones only, not all of them. This table has roughly 500,000 clones, around 90% appearing once. The sequencing here drew on peripheral blood, taken in a trial of Ad26.COV2.S vaccine versus placebo. The origin of the receptors is a person aged 18-60 years who received the Ad26.COV2.S COVID-19 vaccine or a placebo.

The chain joins TRBV28 to TRBJ1-1, with a weak D call TRBD1 (5 bases). V lost 5 bases to trimming and J lost 2 bases, with 15 bases between them. Germline V gene sequence: CDR1 MDHEN, CDR2 SYDVKM. The CDR3 contains 15 residues. The DNA for the CDR3 is TGTGCCAGCAGTAAAGGAGTCAGGGAAAACACTGAAGCTTTCTTT. Translated, it gives CASSKGVRENTEAFF.

The chain employs TRBV6-2 or TRBV6-3 and TRBJ2-7, with unresolved D. V was trimmed by 2 bases and J by 1 base, leaving 24 bases between them. This CDR3 has 19 residues. The germline V gene encodes CDR1 MNHEY and CDR2 SVGEGT. CDR3 amino acids: CASSYSLGRIRGSSYEQYF. In nucleotides, the CDR3 is TGTGCCAGCAGTTACAGTCTCGGCAGGATCCGAGGATCTTCCTACGAGCAGTACTTC.

This sequence joins TRBV15 and TRBJ2-5; no firm D call. V was pared by 1 base and J by 5 bases, with 11 bases between. The CDR3 has 14 residues. Looked up from germline, CDR1 is LNHNV and CDR2 is YYDKDF (reference sequence). The CDR3 protein is CATSRVRSGETQYF. In nucleotides, the CDR3 is TGTGCCACCAGCAGAGTCCGATCCGGGGAGACCCAGTACTTC.

The rearrangement links TRBV12-3 or TRBV12-4 to TRBJ1-3; unclear D gene. Trimming removed 10 bases from V and 0 bases from J, with 10 bases in between. This CDR3 is built from 13 residues. The CDR3 DNA reads TGTGCCATCTCTTATGTCTCTGGAAACACCATATATTTT. Translated, it gives CAISYVSGNTIYF.

The V gene is TRBV7-2, the J gene TRBJ2-7; D might be TRBD1 (5 bases). The V end lost 1 base, the J end lost 0 bases, and 10 bases lay between the germline ends. This CDR3 comprises 15 residues. The germline V gene has CDR1 SGHTA and CDR2 FQGNSA. In DNA form, the CDR3 reads TGTGCCAGCAGCTTAGGTAGACAGAGCTCCTACGAGCAGTACTTC. Protein product: CASSLGRQSSYEQYF.

The V and J genes are TRBV27 and TRBJ2-3, with D uncertain. V was cut by 8 bases and J by 4 bases, with 13 bases left in between. The CDR3 is 13 residues long. Germline V lookup: CDR1 MNHEY, CDR2 SMNVEV (reference sequence). CDR3 residues: CASRQWVSDTQYF. In nucleotides, the CDR3 is TGTGCCAGCCGTCAATGGGTGTCAGATACGCAGTATTTT.

The rearrangement joins TRBV2 to TRBJ2-1, with D perhaps matching TRBD2 (6 bases). The germline V and J ends were trimmed by 5 bases and 0 bases, with 14 bases remaining between them. This CDR3 spans 16 amino acids. The V gene's germline CDR1 is SNHLY and CDR2 FYNNEI. The CDR3 loop is CASSRGTGSSYNEQFF. The CDR3 coding sequence is TGTGCCAGCAGTCGAGGTACCGGGAGCTCCTACAATGAGCAGTTCTTC. The full variable domain, its missing parts supplied by reference TRBV2 and TRBJ2-1, is EPEVTQTPSHQVTQMGQEVILRCVPISNHLYFYWYRQILGQKVEFLVSFYNNEISEKSEIFDDQFSVERPDGSNFTLKIRSTKLEDSAMYFCASSRGTGSSYNEQFFGPGTRLTVL.

The chain uses TRBV5-1 and TRBJ2-5, with 12 positions matching TRBD2. From germline, CDR1 is SGHRS and CDR2 YFSETQ. Germline trimming cut 2 bases from V and 4 bases from J; bases unmatched to any gene: 6. This CDR3 contains 16 residues. This chain's CDR3 is CASSFRTSGKGETQYF. The DNA for the CDR3 is TGCGCCAGCAGCTTCAGGACTAGCGGGAAGGGAGAGACCCAGTACTTC. Full variable domain (rest looked up from reference TRBV5-1 and TRBJ2-5): KAGVTQTPRYLIKTRGQQVTLSCSPISGHRSVSWYQQTPGQGLQFLFEYFSETQRNKGNFPGRFSGRQFSNSRSEMNVSTLELGDSALYLCASSFRTSGKGETQYFGPGTRLLVL.

The rearrangement uses TRBV28 and TRBJ2-4; either TRBD1 or TRBD2 may fit D (5 bases each). The V gene lost 11 bases and the J gene lost 3 bases, with 14 bases spanning the gap. This CDR3 comprises 13 residues. CDR1 is MDHEN, CDR2 SYDVKM, per germline. In nucleotides, the CDR3 is TGTGCCGCCGGGACGTTGGTCAAAAACATTCAGTACTTC. Its translation is CAAGTLVKNIQYF.

This clone was detected a few times. CDR3 coding DNA: TGTGCCAGCAGCTTCGGATCGTCTAATGAAAAACTGTTTTTT. As protein: CASSFGSSNEKLFF. This chain uses TRBV7-9 with TRBJ1-4; no reliable D call. The ends were cut back, 3 bases at V and 3 bases at J, with 8 bases in the middle. Germline V gene data show CDR1 as SEHNR and CDR2 as FQNEAQ (reference sequence). The CDR3 extends over 14 amino acids.

V is TRBV6-5 and J is TRBJ1-1; no clear D gene. The CDR3 has 12 amino acids. The V end was cut by 5 bases, the J end by 1 base, with 5 bases between. The germline V gene has CDR1 MNHEY and CDR2 SVGAGI. The CDR3 reads CASSLRNTEAFF. DNA of the CDR3: TGTGCCAGCAGTCTCCGGAACACTGAAGCTTTCTTT.

This chain joins TRBV28 and TRBJ2-1; 10 bases are a match to TRBD2. V lost 5 bases, J lost 7 bases, and 20 bases stayed unmatched. From germline, CDR1 is MDHEN and CDR2 SYDVKM. The CDR3 has 19 residues. DNA for the CDR3: TGTGCCAGCAGTAAACGCGGCATTGCAGCGGGAGGGGTCGGAAATGAGCAGTTCTTC. Translating gives CASSKRGIAAGGVGNEQFF.

This clone was picked up one time. The chain carries TRBV2 and TRBJ2-7; 7 positions agree with TRBD2. Trimming cost V 4 bases and J 7 bases; bases outside gene matches: 19. CDR3 length: 17 residues. Looked up from germline, CDR1 is SNHLY and CDR2 is FYNNEI. The CDR3 region is CASSVGGAGTIVLEQYF. The CDR3 coding sequence is TGTGCCAGCAGTGTAGGTGGGGCCGGGACTATCGTGCTGGAGCAGTACTTC.